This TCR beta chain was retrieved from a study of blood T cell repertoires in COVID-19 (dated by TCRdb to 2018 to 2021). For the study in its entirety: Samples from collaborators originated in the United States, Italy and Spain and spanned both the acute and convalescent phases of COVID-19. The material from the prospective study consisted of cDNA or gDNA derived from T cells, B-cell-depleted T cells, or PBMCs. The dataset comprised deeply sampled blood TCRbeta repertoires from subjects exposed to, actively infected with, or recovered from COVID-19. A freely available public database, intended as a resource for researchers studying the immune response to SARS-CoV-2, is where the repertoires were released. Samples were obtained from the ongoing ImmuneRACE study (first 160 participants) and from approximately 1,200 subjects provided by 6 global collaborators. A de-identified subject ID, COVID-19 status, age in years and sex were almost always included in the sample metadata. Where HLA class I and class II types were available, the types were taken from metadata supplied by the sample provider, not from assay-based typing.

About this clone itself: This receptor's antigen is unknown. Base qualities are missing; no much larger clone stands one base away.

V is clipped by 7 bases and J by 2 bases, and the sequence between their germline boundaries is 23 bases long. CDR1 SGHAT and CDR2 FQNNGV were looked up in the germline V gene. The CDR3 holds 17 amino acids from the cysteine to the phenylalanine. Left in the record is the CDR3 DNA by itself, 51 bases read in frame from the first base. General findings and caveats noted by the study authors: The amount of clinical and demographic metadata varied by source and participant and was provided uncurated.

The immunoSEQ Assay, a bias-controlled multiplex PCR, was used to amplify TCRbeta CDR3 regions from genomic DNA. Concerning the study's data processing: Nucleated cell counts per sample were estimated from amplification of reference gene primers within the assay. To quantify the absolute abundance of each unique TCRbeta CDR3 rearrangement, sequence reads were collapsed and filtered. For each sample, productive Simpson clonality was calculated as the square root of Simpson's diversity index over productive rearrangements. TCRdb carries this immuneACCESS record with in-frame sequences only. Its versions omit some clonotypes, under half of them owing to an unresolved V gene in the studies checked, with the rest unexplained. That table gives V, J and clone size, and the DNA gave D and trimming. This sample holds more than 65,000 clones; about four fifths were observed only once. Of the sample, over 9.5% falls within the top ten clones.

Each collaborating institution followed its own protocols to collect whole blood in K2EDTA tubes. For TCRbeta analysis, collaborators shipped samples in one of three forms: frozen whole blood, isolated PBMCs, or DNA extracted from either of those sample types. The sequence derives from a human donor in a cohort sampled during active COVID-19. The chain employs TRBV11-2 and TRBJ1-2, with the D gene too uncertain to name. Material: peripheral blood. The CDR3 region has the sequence CASTLSGIPQLNYGYTF. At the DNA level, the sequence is TGTGCCAGCACCCTATCCGGGATCCCGCAATTAAACTATGGCTACACCTTC.